The 29 T cell receptor beta chains below all came from one sample that was sequenced in a study of vaccination and CD4 T cells after COVID-19. An Oncomine TCR Beta short-read assay was used to sequence the DNA from cultured CD4+ T cells. MiXCR, run by TCRdb on the PCR reads, gives a single entry per CDR3 protein. The sample includes about 20,000 distinct CDR3 sequences, approximately 50% of them seen just once. The sample's treatment: roughly 10-day PBMC culture with coronavirus spike peptide pools or control peptides (ViraFEST assay). Antigens for these TCRs are unknown. Sequencing used CD4+ T cells from blood, cultured in vitro. These receptors were obtained from a human donor who had recovered from COVID-19.

This clonotype was counted a few times. The gene calls are TRBV6-1 and TRBJ1-1, with D unclear. The germline CDR1 and CDR2 sequences are MNHNS and SASEGT. Trimming took off 5 bases at V and 5 bases at J, with 12 bases between the two ends. CDR3 size: 13 residues. The CDR3 reads CASSPPAGTEAFF. For the CDR3, the DNA is TGTGCCAGCAGTCCGCCAGCGGGGACTGAAGCTTTCTTT.

The chain carries TRBV7-9 and TRBJ1-1; TRBD1 matches at 8 bases. The CDR3 has 15 residues. Germline loops: CDR1 SEHNR, CDR2 FQNEAQ (reference sequence). The V and J ends lost 5 bases and 6 bases, in that order; junction bases with no gene match: 11. This CDR3 reads CASSATQGARSEAFF. DNA of the CDR3: TGTGCCAGCAGCGCGACTCAGGGGGCGCGATCTGAAGCTTTCTTT.

There are a few counts of this clonotype. This chain's CDR3 is CASSLDTHNYGYTF. CDR3 DNA: TGTGCCAGCAGCTTAGATACACATAACTATGGCTACACCTTC. The J gene is TRBJ1-2, the V gene TRBV11-3; unclear D gene. CDR1 is SGHNT, CDR2 YENEEA, per germline. Trimming took 0 bases from V and 1 from J, leaving 6 bases between them. CDR3 size: 14 residues.

The chain has TRBV7-6 and TRBJ1-4; D is perhaps TRBD1 (5 bases). Between the trimmed V and J ends, which lost 5 bases and 4 bases, there was a span of 17 bases. Germline V gene lookup returns CDR1 SGHVS and CDR2 FNYEAQ. The CDR3 extends over 16 amino acids. As DNA, the CDR3 is TGTGCCAGCAGCCCCGACGGGGCCCCTCTTAATGAAAAACTGTTTTTT. It translates to CASSPDGAPLNEKLFF.

This chain uses TRBV21-1 with TRBJ2-6. TRBV21-1 is deemed a pseudogene. The CDR3 has 15 residues. The CDR3 sequence is CASTAYTPGANVLTF. The CDR3 bases are TGTGCCAGCACAGCCTACACTCCTGGGGCCAACGTCCTGACTTTC.

The chain couples TRBV19 to TRBJ1-1; TRBD1 matches 7 bases. V was clipped by 3 bases and J by 7 bases; unmatched bases: 11. The CDR3 extends over 15 amino acids. Germline CDR1 and CDR2: LNHDA and SQIVND (reference sequence). The CDR3 DNA sequence: TGTGCCAGTAGTATGGTTAGGGGGCAGGCGAGTGAAGCTTTCTTT. Protein product: CASSMVRGQASEAFF.

The chain couples TRBV2 to TRBJ1-1; D unclear. The V end was cut by 7 bases, the J end by 0 bases, with 9 bases between. In germline, CDR1 is SNHLY, CDR2 FYNNEI. There are 13 residues in the CDR3. The CDR3 nucleotides read TGTGCCAGCAAAGTGTTCATGAACACTGAAGCTTTCTTT. It encodes CASKVFMNTEAFF.

This sequence joins TRBV5-1 and TRBJ2-3; 13 nucleotides match TRBD2. V trimming: 4 bases; J trimming: 4 bases; junction bases outside the gene matches: 6. In germline, CDR1 is SGHRS, CDR2 YFSETQ. There are 16 residues in the CDR3. The CDR3 protein is CASSPTSGGAPDTQYF. CDR3 coding DNA: TGCGCCAGCAGCCCCACTAGCGGGGGGGCCCCAGATACGCAGTATTTT.

This chain joins TRBV7-9 and TRBJ1-5; tentative D call: TRBD1 (6 bases). The CDR3 has 16 amino acids. CDR1 is SEHNR, CDR2 FQNEAQ, per germline (reference sequence). V was shortened by 1 base and J by 2 bases, with 12 bases between the two germline ends. This CDR3 is CASSLGGRQGNQPQHF. The CDR3 DNA is TGTGCCAGCAGCTTAGGAGGCCGACAGGGCAATCAGCCCCAGCATTTT.

This clonotype was seen a few times. The chain links TRBV25-1 to TRBJ1-6, with 8 bases fitting TRBD1. Germline lookup yields CDR1 MGHDK and CDR2 SYGVNS. V trimming: 1 base; J trimming: 5 bases; junction bases outside the gene matches: 7. The CDR3 consists of 17 residues. Here the CDR3 reads CASSEFGQGADNSPLHF. CDR3 in DNA: TGTGCCAGCAGTGAATTTGGGCAGGGGGCTGATAATTCACCCCTCCACTTT.

Here the CDR3 DNA reads TGTGCCAGCAGACTTTATCCGGGACTAAAAGGGATGGGCACAGATACGCAGTATTTT. Translated, it gives CASRLYPGLKGMGTDTQYF. V gene TRBV27 combines with J gene TRBJ2-3; 7 bases fit TRBD2. Looked up from germline, CDR1 is MNHEY and CDR2 is SMNVEV (reference sequence). The ends lost 6 bases at V and 1 base at J; junction bases unmatched: 19. The CDR3 length is 19 residues.

This clonotype appeared a few times. This chain uses TRBV7-2 with TRBJ1-6; no definite D call. Germline V CDR1 and CDR2: SGHTA, FQGNSA. The CDR3 totals 16 residues. The V end lost 4 bases, the J end lost 2 bases, and 12 bases lay between the germline ends. The CDR3 DNA reads as TGTGCCAGCAGCTCAGTGGGTGGGACCTATAATTCACCCCTCCACTTT. Translation gives CASSSVGGTYNSPLHF.

This sequence joins TRBV27 and TRBJ2-2, with 9 bases aligning to TRBD2. J lost 5 bases, V lost 4 bases, and 8 bases had no gene match. Germline assignment: CDR1 MNHEY and CDR2 SMNVEV (reference sequence). This CDR3 has 16 residues. The CDR3 is CASSSGREGRTGELFF. DNA of the CDR3: TGTGCCAGCAGTTCAGGGCGGGAGGGCCGGACCGGGGAGCTGTTTTTT.

In this sample, this clonotype turned up a few times. The J gene is TRBJ2-3, the V gene TRBV6-1, with a tentative D call TRBD2 (7 bases). Per the germline V gene, CDR1 is MNHNS and CDR2 is SASEGT. V was clipped by 8 bases and J by 2 bases, with 20 bases between them. CDR3 length equals 16 residues. The CDR3 region has the DNA TGTGCCAGCCCTAACCGGGGGGCACCTCACACAGATACGCAGTATTTT. Translation gives CASPNRGAPHTDTQYF.

The rearrangement links TRBV2 to TRBJ2-7; 7 bases agree with TRBD2. The CDR3 is made up of 14 amino acids. V shed 8 bases, J shed 4 bases, and the junction held 11 bases outside the gene matches. Germline V lookup: CDR1 SNHLY, CDR2 FYNNEI. Here the CDR3 DNA reads TGTGCCAGCGAAGAGCGGGGAACTCGGTACGAGCAGTACTTC. It translates to CASEERGTRYEQYF.

This sequence joins TRBV2 and TRBJ2-2; D remains unclear. Germline CDR1 reads SNHLY; CDR2 reads FYNNEI. The CDR3 spans 13 residues. V lost 7 bases, J lost 2 bases, and 8 bases lay in between. CDR3 sequence: CASTDTNTGELFF. Here the CDR3 DNA reads TGTGCCAGCACTGATACCAACACCGGGGAGCTGTTTTTT.

This clonotype was seen more than once but under ten times. The rearrangement joins TRBV24-1 to TRBJ2-2, with D perhaps matching TRBD1 (5 bases). The CDR3 is 16 residues long. Deletions cut 4 bases from V and 1 base from J, with 12 bases between. Germline V gene lookup returns CDR1 KGHDR and CDR2 SFDVKD. CDR3 bases: TGTGCCACCAGTGAGCCTAGGGGCGGGAACACCGGGGAGCTGTTTTTT. The encoded protein is CATSEPRGGNTGELFF.

This clonotype has only a few counts. J is TRBJ1-4 and V is TRBV27; no firm D call. The CDR3 covers 15 residues. V dropped 5 bases and J dropped 6 bases, with 16 bases sitting between them. Germline V gene lookup returns CDR1 MNHEY and CDR2 SMNVEV (reference sequence). CDR3 DNA: TGTGCCAGCAGTCCAACGGTGGCCGGCGATGAAAAACTGTTTTTT. Protein product: CASSPTVAGDEKLFF. The complete variable domain, with remaining parts taken from reference TRBV27 and TRBJ1-4, reads EAQVTQNPRYLITVTGKKLTVTCSQNMNHEYMSWYRQDPGLGLRQIYYSMNVEVTDKGDVPEGYKVSRKEKRNFPLILESPSPNQTSLYFCASSPTVAGDEKLFFGSGTQLSVL.

The chain links TRBV5-1 to TRBJ1-1; D unresolved. There are 15 residues in the CDR3. In germline, CDR1 is SGHRS, CDR2 YFSETQ. Between the trimmed V and J ends, which lost 1 base and 1 base, there was a span of 11 bases. In DNA form, the CDR3 reads TGCGCCAGCAGCTTGATTGGGAACCCGAACACTGAAGCTTTCTTT. Residues: CASSLIGNPNTEAFF.

The chain joins TRBV11-2 to TRBJ2-1, with D hard to call. The CDR3 runs to 11 residues. The ends were cut back, 5 bases at V and 9 bases at J, with 8 bases in the middle. Per germline, CDR1 SGHAT and CDR2 FQNNGV. CDR3 residues: CASSPYTEQFF. The CDR3 bases are TGTGCCAGCAGCCCTTATACTGAGCAGTTCTTC.

The rearrangement joins TRBV7-9 to TRBJ2-3; no clear D. Trimming took off 5 bases at V and 2 bases at J, with 11 bases between the two ends. The CDR3 totals 14 residues. CDR1 is SEHNR and CDR2 is FQNEAQ in the germline V gene (reference sequence). The CDR3 bases are TGTGCCAGCAGCCCGACGAGGAACACAGATACGCAGTATTTT. This encodes CASSPTRNTDTQYF.

This chain uses TRBV2 with TRBJ1-2, with D possibly TRBD1 on 5 matching bases. The V gene lost 1 base and the J gene lost 8 bases, with 11 bases spanning the gap. The CDR3 is 13 amino acids. Germline CDR1 and CDR2: SNHLY and FYNNEI. The chain's CDR3 is CASSEGIGVGYTF. The CDR3 DNA is TGTGCCAGCAGTGAAGGTATAGGGGTCGGCTACACCTTC.

The chain recombines TRBV5-1 with TRBJ2-3; no firm D call. CDR3 length: 13 amino acids. V gave up 0 bases and J gave up 6 bases, with 8 bases separating them. Germline loops: CDR1 SGHRS, CDR2 YFSETQ. The CDR3 protein is CASSLGAGDTQYF. The CDR3 DNA reads TGCGCCAGCAGCTTGGGCGCTGGCGATACGCAGTATTTT.

The gene calls are TRBV30 and TRBJ2-7, with unresolved D. CDR1 and CDR2 (germline): GTSNPN, SVGIG (reference sequence). The CDR3 is 14 residues long. Trimming removed 3 bases at V and 0 bases at J, with 12 bases between. The CDR3 loop reads CAWRLERSSYEQYF. DNA of the CDR3: TGTGCCTGGAGGCTAGAGAGGAGCTCCTACGAGCAGTACTTC.

This clonotype occurred a few times. J is TRBJ2-7 and V is TRBV11-2; tentative D call: TRBD1 (6 bases). CDR3 length: 12 residues. V lost 1 base and J 6 bases, leaving 7 bases between the germline ends. Germline CDR1 is SGHAT and CDR2 is FQNNGV. The CDR3 here is CASSLVGGEQYF. The DNA of the CDR3 is TGTGCCAGCAGCTTAGTAGGGGGCGAGCAGTACTTC.

The gene calls are TRBV5-1 and TRBJ2-1; D not resolved. Germline values: CDR1 SGHRS, CDR2 YFSETQ. The V gene lost 1 base and the J gene lost 5 bases, with 13 bases spanning the gap. The CDR3 extends over 15 amino acids. The CDR3 nucleotides read TGCGCCAGCAGCTTGTTGGGGTTAACGAACAATGAGCAGTTCTTC. Translated: CASSLLGLTNNEQFF.

The sample holds a few counts of this clonotype. V and J are TRBV7-9 and TRBJ2-3, with 7 bases lining up with TRBD1. The CDR3 extends over 17 amino acids. With V trimmed by 4 bases and J by 3 bases, 13 bases remained unmatched. Germline CDR1 and CDR2: SEHNR and FQNEAQ (reference sequence). CDR3 loop: CASSSPWTGGLTDTQYF. CDR3 in DNA: TGTGCCAGCAGCTCACCCTGGACAGGCGGGTTGACAGATACGCAGTATTTT. The full variable domain, its missing parts supplied by reference TRBV7-9 and TRBJ2-3, is DTGVSQNPRHKITKRGQNVTFRCDPISEHNRLYWYRQTLGQGPEFLTYFQNEAQLEKSRLLSDRFSAERPKGSFSTLEIQRTEQGDSAMYLCASSSPWTGGLTDTQYFGPGTRLTVL.

The rearrangement links TRBV6-1 to TRBJ1-2; 8 nucleotides agree with TRBD1. J lost 6 bases, V lost 8 bases, and 8 bases had no gene match. CDR1 and CDR2 (germline): MNHNS, SASEGT. CDR3 length: 13 residues. The CDR3 DNA follows: TGTGCCAGCGGACCGGGACAGGTGGATGGCTACACCTTC. Protein: CASGPGQVDGYTF.

V gene TRBV20-1 combines with J gene TRBJ2-3, with 11 bases fitting TRBD2. Losses at the gene ends were 0 bases for V and 0 bases for J; bases not matched to a gene: 11. Germline-derived CDR1 and CDR2 are DFQATT and SNEGSKA (reference sequence). The CDR3 extends over 19 amino acids. In DNA, the CDR3 is TGCAGTGCTAGAGATCTTAGGGCTAGCGGGAGGCATAGCACAGATACGCAGTATTTT. This translates into CSARDLRASGRHSTDTQYF.